This TCR beta chain was sequenced in a study of breast tumors, draining lymph nodes, adjacent tissues listed by TCRdb under 2016. As for the study more broadly: Breast cancer patients provided tumor, adjacent nontumor tissue and axillary lymph nodes, and the study compared the TCR beta repertoires across these three sources. In human breast cancer, the study set out to evaluate how tumor, surrounding tissue and draining lymph node repertoires relate to one another and whether T cells may move between these sites.

Lymph node samples were obtained from the axillary draining lymph nodes of breast cancer patients. Sequencer: Illumina HiSeq 2000. Multiplex PCR amplification was used to generate the TCR beta chain libraries. High-throughput sequencing was used to analyze the amplified TCR beta chain products. TCRdb reran the public reads through fastp at Q25 and MiXCR, keeping productive beta chains. All rows with the same CDR3 protein become a single entry with the most common DNA and genes. In this sample the table shows approximately 200,000 distinct CDR3 sequences, roughly 29% of which occur a single time. Over 4% of the sample belongs to the ten largest clones. Remarks on this clonotype: Its antigen is not yet known. The junction does not match germline at one end; this may be a read error.

Study-wide findings and limitations: The data were judged consistent with most tumor T cells deriving from the lymph node and then expanding within tumor tissue. Tumor and nontumor tissue repertoires were found to be significantly more similar in luminal-like than in basal-like breast cancer. Rather than being directly demonstrated, the conclusion that tumor T cells originate in lymph nodes was presented as consistent with a hypothesis. Tumor T-cell repertoires showed less diversity than lymph node repertoires and more diversity than nontumor tissue repertoires, and tumor T-cell repertoires showed preferential V and J gene usage.

The CDR3 measures 13 amino acids from cysteine to phenylalanine. The entry retains the CDR3 DNA only, 39 bases that are in frame from base 1. CDR1 is given as KGHDR and CDR2 as SFDVKD, both from the germline V gene. This clonotype was sampled from a female donor with breast cancer. Some clones in this sample may be carry-over from other donors' samples. In this chain, TRBV24-1 is recombined with TRBJ2-5, with the D segment identity uncertain. Sequences were obtained from axillary lymph node tissue. The CDR3 region reads CATSAIVEETQYF. The DNA is TGTGCTACCAGTGCCATCGTCGAAGAGACCCAGTACTTC.